A single sample gave rise to the 5 T cell receptor beta chains below, sequenced in a study of technical replicates of blood from a few donors. Sequencing was performed with immunoSEQ multiplex PCR; in TCRdb, only in-frame clones are kept and a portion is missing. The repertoire holds 95,000 to 100,000 clones, with approximately 94% as singletons. Sequenced: T cells isolated from PBMCs. All receptors come from a human donor in good health.

The chain combines TRBV12-5 with TRBJ2-1; unclear D gene. The CDR3 sequence is 11 residues long. The germline gives CDR1 LGHNT, CDR2 FRNRAP. Trimming took 3 bases from V and 9 from J, leaving 6 bases between them. The CDR3 DNA reads TGTGCTAGTGGTTTTGAGATTGAGCAGTTCTTC. This encodes CASGFEIEQFF. The variable domain in full, completed from reference TRBV12-5 and TRBJ2-1, reads DARVTQTPRHKVTEMGQEVTMRCQPILGHNTVFWYRQTMMQGLELLAYFRNRAPLDDSGMPKDRFSAEMPDATLATLKIQPSEPRDSAVYFCASGFEIEQFFGPGTRLTVL.

This clone was seen just once. The chain links TRBV19 to TRBJ2-7; D not resolved. Germline values: CDR1 LNHDA, CDR2 SQIVND (reference sequence). The CDR3 contains 12 residues. The V end was cut by 6 bases, the J end by 0 bases, with 6 bases between. The CDR3 coding sequence is TGTGCCAGTAGCGGTGGCTCCTACGAGCAGTACTTC. It translates to CASSGGSYEQYF.

The chain employs TRBV15 and TRBJ2-7; D perhaps matches TRBD2 (6 bases). The germline V gene encodes CDR1 LNHNV and CDR2 YYDKDF (reference sequence). The CDR3 totals 15 residues. The ends were cut back, 5 bases at V and 7 bases at J, with 21 bases in the middle. CDR3 bases: TGTGCCACCAGCGGTAGCGGAGGCGAGACAAGGGAGCAGTACTTC. This sequence encodes CATSGSGGETREQYF.

The chain links TRBV27 to TRBJ2-1; 11 bases match TRBD1. The V gene's germline CDR1 is MNHEY and CDR2 SMNVEV (reference sequence). This CDR3 spans 15 amino acids. With V trimmed by 4 bases and J by 4 bases, 3 bases remained unmatched. CDR3 in amino acids: CASSWGTGGYNEQFF. The CDR3 region has the DNA TGTGCCAGCAGTTGGGGGACAGGGGGATACAATGAGCAGTTCTTC.

This rearrangement joins TRBV14 to TRBJ2-3; D not certain. V was shortened by 1 base and J by 2 bases, with 13 bases between the two germline ends. The length of the CDR3 is 16 residues. CDR1 is SGHDN, CDR2 FVKESK, per germline. CDR3 region: CASSQALHANTDTQYF. Written as DNA, the CDR3 is TGTGCCAGCAGCCAAGCCCTCCACGCTAACACAGATACGCAGTATTTT.